Listed here are 6 T cell receptor beta chains from one sample, sequenced in a study of shared clonotypes between healthy human individuals. Generated by immunoSEQ multiplex PCR, the TCRdb table keeps only in-frame clones and is missing some. This table has about 560,000 clones, 70% to 80% appearing once. The sample was PBMCs. All receptors come from a woman between 40 and 55 years old in good health. Some clones in this sample may be carry-over from other donors' samples.

This sequence joins TRBV7-3 and TRBJ1-1; possible D gene TRBD1, 5 bases. The V end was cut by 5 bases, the J end by 8 bases, with 18 bases between. CDR3 length: 14 amino acids. The germline gives CDR1 SGHTA, CDR2 FQGTGA. The CDR3 nucleotides are TGTGCCAGCAGCGTAGGGACCGGCAACTCCGAAGCTTTCTTT. Protein sequence: CASSVGTGNSEAFF.

The rearrangement uses TRBV6-1 and TRBJ2-1, with 13 bases lining up with TRBD2. The CDR3 covers 16 residues. Germline CDR1 reads MNHNS; CDR2 reads SASEGT. V gave up 4 bases and J gave up 9 bases; unmatched junction bases: 9. Written as DNA, the CDR3 is TGTGCCAGCAGTGGCCTCACTAGCGGGAGGGCCTCTGAGCAGTTCTTC. Translating it yields CASSGLTSGRASEQFF.

The V call is TRBV6-1, the J call TRBJ2-3; D is undetermined. V dropped 1 base and J dropped 10 bases, with 12 bases sitting between them. Per germline, CDR1 MNHNS and CDR2 SASEGT. The CDR3 spans 13 residues. CDR3 sequence reads: CASSEEISLPQYF. The CDR3, as DNA: TGTGCCAGCAGTGAAGAGATATCCCTTCCGCAGTATTTT.

This chain joins TRBV5-1 and TRBJ2-1; D ambiguous. This CDR3 has 14 residues. CDR1 and CDR2 from the germline V gene are SGHRS and YFSETQ. V gave up 6 bases and J gave up 8 bases, with 18 bases separating them. This CDR3 reads CASKVLAASHEQFF. DNA of the CDR3: TGCGCCAGCAAGGTCCTGGCGGCTAGTCATGAGCAGTTCTTC.

The V gene is TRBV6-1, the J gene TRBJ2-7; the match to TRBD1 covers 9 bases. Germline V lookup: CDR1 MNHNS, CDR2 SASEGT. The CDR3 contains 14 residues. V lost 4 bases, J lost 5 bases, and 6 bases stayed unmatched. CDR3: CASSVDRGTHEQYF. The CDR3 bases are TGTGCCAGCAGTGTCGACAGGGGGACCCACGAGCAGTACTTC.

V is TRBV19 and J is TRBJ1-5; 9 positions agree with TRBD1. The CDR3 is made up of 16 amino acids. Germline values: CDR1 LNHDA, CDR2 SQIVND (reference sequence). The junction had 9 bases not matched to a gene; V was cut back by 5 bases and J by 4 bases. In DNA form, the CDR3 reads TGTGCCAGTAGTCCACTAATAGGACAGGGGAATCAGCCCCAGCATTTT. This codes for CASSPLIGQGNQPQHF. The full variable domain, in which reference TRBV19 and TRBJ1-5 provide the parts outside the CDR3, is DGGITQSPKYLFRKEGQNVTLSCEQNLNHDAMYWYRQDPGQGLRLIYYSQIVNDFQKGDIAEGYSVSREKKESFPLTVTSAQKNPTAFYLCASSPLIGQGNQPQHFGDGTRLSIL.